A single sample is the source of the 22 T cell receptor beta chains below, sequenced in a study of blood T cell repertoires in COVID-19. Assay used: immunoSEQ multiplex PCR; TCRdb lists only in-frame clones, some missing. The data show 200,000 or so clones, approximately 78% seen once. Material for sequencing was peripheral blood. All receptors come from a woman aged 80 or over with acute or convalescent COVID-19.

The chain couples TRBV18 to TRBJ2-1; 8 nucleotides agree with TRBD1. CDR1 KGHSH and CDR2 LQKENI come from the germline V gene. J lost 12 bases, V lost 0 bases, and 7 bases had no gene match. This CDR3 contains 14 residues. This CDR3 reads CASSPPGQAKGQFF. The CDR3 nucleotides read TGTGCCAGCTCACCACCGGGACAGGCGAAGGGGCAGTTCTTC.

J is TRBJ2-7 and V is TRBV19; 7 nucleotides match TRBD1. The CDR3 has 14 amino acids. From germline, CDR1 is LNHDA and CDR2 SQIVND (reference sequence). V was pared by 4 bases and J by 3 bases, with 6 bases of the junction left unmatched. Here the CDR3 reads CASSTGTAFYEQYF. DNA of the CDR3: TGTGCCAGTAGTACCGGGACAGCCTTCTACGAGCAGTACTTC.

The rearrangement uses TRBV6-2 or TRBV6-3 and TRBJ1-5; no definite D call. The CDR3 extends over 13 amino acids. V was cut by 5 bases and J by 1 base, with 6 bases left in between. Germline lookup yields CDR1 MNHEY and CDR2 SVGEGT. CDR3 residues: CASSRESNQPQHF. CDR3 coding DNA: TGTGCCAGCAGTAGGGAGAGCAATCAGCCCCAGCATTTT.

This clone has a handful of counts. The J gene is TRBJ2-3, the V gene TRBV9; TRBD2 aligns across 8 bases. Germline V gene data show CDR1 as SGDLS and CDR2 as YYNGEE. With V trimmed by 3 bases and J by 6 bases, 3 bases remained unmatched. This CDR3 comprises 13 residues. For the CDR3, the DNA is TGTGCCAGCAGCGAGCGACTAGCGGATACGCAGTATTTT. Translating gives CASSERLADTQYF.

CDR3 sequence reads: CASSLYGMQPQHF. CDR3 sequence (DNA): TGTGCCAGCAGCTTGTACGGGATGCAGCCCCAGCATTTT. The chain links TRBV5-4 to TRBJ1-5; D not resolved. The V gene's germline CDR1 is SGHNT and CDR2 YYREEE (reference sequence). Trimming cost V 1 base and J 7 bases, with 9 bases left between them. This CDR3 is built from 13 residues. The variable domain in full, with the rest retrieved from reference TRBV5-4 and TRBJ1-5, is ETGVTQSPTHLIKTRGQQVTLRCSSQSGHNTVSWYQQALGQGPQFIFQYYREEENGRGNFPPRFSGLQFPNYSSELNVNALELDDSALYLCASSLYGMQPQHFGDGTRLSIL.

The rearrangement uses TRBV13 and TRBJ2-1; 8 bases line up with TRBD1. This CDR3 contains 15 residues. V was clipped by 4 bases and J by 4 bases; unmatched bases: 6. The germline V gene has CDR1 PRHDT and CDR2 FYEKMQ (reference sequence). CDR3 DNA: TGTGCCAGCAGCTCCGACAGGGGACGGTACAATGAGCAGTTCTTC. This gives the protein CASSSDRGRYNEQFF.

The chain recombines TRBV5-1 with TRBJ1-3; perhaps TRBD1 as D (5 bases). V was clipped by 0 bases and J by 2 bases, with 12 bases between them. The CDR3 extends over 16 amino acids. The germline V gene encodes CDR1 SGHRS and CDR2 YFSETQ. CDR3 sequence: CASSLAGREAGNTIYF. CDR3 DNA sequence: TGCGCCAGCAGCTTGGCCGGCAGGGAGGCTGGAAACACCATATATTTT. The whole variable domain, remainder taken from reference TRBV5-1 and TRBJ1-3, is KAGVTQTPRYLIKTRGQQVTLSCSPISGHRSVSWYQQTPGQGLQFLFEYFSETQRNKGNFPGRFSGRQFSNSRSEMNVSTLELGDSALYLCASSLAGREAGNTIYFGEGSWLTVV.

This chain links TRBV6-2 or TRBV6-3 with TRBJ1-5; 10 nucleotides agree with TRBD1. CDR3 length: 15 residues. Trimming took 6 bases from V and 2 from J; bases not matched to a gene: 4. Germline V gives CDR1 MNHEY, CDR2 SVGEGT. The CDR3 reads CASSWDRGGNQPQHF. The CDR3 nucleotides are TGTGCCAGCAGCTGGGACAGGGGAGGCAATCAGCCCCAGCATTTT.

The chain carries TRBV19 and TRBJ1-2; TRBD1 is a possible D gene (5 bases). CDR1 LNHDA and CDR2 SQIVND come from the germline V gene (reference sequence). CDR3 length equals 16 residues. The V end lost 1 base, the J end lost 4 bases, and 16 bases lay between the germline ends. The CDR3, as DNA: TGTGCCAGTAGTATAGCGGTCGCAGGGTCGCGCTATGGCTACACCTTC. It codes for CASSIAVAGSRYGYTF.

CDR3 loop: CAIDSGGANYGYTF. CDR3 sequence (DNA): TGTGCCATCGACTCCGGAGGGGCTAACTATGGCTACACCTTC. The rearrangement links TRBV19 to TRBJ1-2; a possible D gene is TRBD1 (5 bases). The CDR3 loop spans 14 amino acids. Trimming took 10 bases from V and 0 from J, leaving 15 bases between them. The germline gives CDR1 LNHDA, CDR2 SQIVND (reference sequence).

The gene calls are TRBV2 and TRBJ2-2; D is possibly TRBD2 (6 bases). The CDR3 has 15 residues. Per the germline V gene, CDR1 is SNHLY and CDR2 is FYNNEI. Trimming took 8 bases from V and 1 from J, leaving 14 bases between them. The CDR3 sequence: CASGPAGRNTGELFF. The CDR3 DNA is TGTGCCAGCGGTCCGGCGGGAAGGAACACCGGGGAGCTGTTTTTT.

This clone was seen a few times. The chain combines TRBV5-6 with TRBJ2-5, with a weak D call TRBD2 (5 bases). The CDR3 spans 15 residues. CDR1 SGHDT and CDR2 YYEEEE come from the germline V gene. V was cut by 4 bases and J by 2 bases, with 15 bases left in between. The CDR3 nucleotides are TGTGCCAGCAGCCGGCCCCGGGGTAAGCAAGAGACCCAGTACTTC. Amino acids: CASSRPRGKQETQYF.

This chain uses TRBV11-3 with TRBJ2-1; the D is unclear. Trimming left V 3 bases short and J 3 bases short, with 9 bases between. Germline CDR1 SGHNT, CDR2 YENEEA. CDR3 length: 14 amino acids. The CDR3, as DNA: TGTGCCAGCAGCTTGTCACGGAGCTACAATGAGCAGTTCTTC. This translates into CASSLSRSYNEQFF.

The chain joins TRBV7-6 to TRBJ1-4; no firm D call. This CDR3 comprises 14 residues. With 2 bases removed from V and 8 bases from J, the gap between germline ends came to 12 bases. CDR1 and CDR2 (germline): SGHVS, FNYEAQ. The CDR3 DNA reads TGTGCCAGCAGCTTAAGTCCTACGGGGGAAAAACTGTTTTTT. Amino acid sequence: CASSLSPTGEKLFF.

The chain uses TRBV27 and TRBJ2-2; unclear D gene. V was cut by 2 bases and J by 7 bases, with 14 bases left in between. The CDR3 runs 15 residues. Germline CDR1 is MNHEY and CDR2 is SMNVEV (reference sequence). This CDR3 is CASSLTGPRSGELFF. In nucleotides, the CDR3 is TGTGCCAGCAGTTTAACCGGCCCGAGGAGCGGGGAGCTGTTTTTT.

J is TRBJ2-1 and V is TRBV7-9; TRBD2 agrees at 14 bases. CDR3 length: 15 residues. V lost 5 bases and J lost 10; bases outside the gene matches: 7. In germline, CDR1 is SEHNR, CDR2 FQNEAQ (reference sequence). CDR3 nucleotide sequence: TGTGCCAGCAGCCCGACTAGCGGGAGGGCCGTAGAGCAGTTCTTC. Translated: CASSPTSGRAVEQFF. Full variable domain (rest looked up from reference TRBV7-9 and TRBJ2-1): DTGVSQNPRHKITKRGQNVTFRCDPISEHNRLYWYRQTLGQGPEFLTYFQNEAQLEKSRLLSDRFSAERPKGSFSTLEIQRTEQGDSAMYLCASSPTSGRAVEQFFGPGTRLTVL.

V gene TRBV6-2 or TRBV6-3 combines with J gene TRBJ2-7; 7 bases match TRBD1. Germline CDR1 and CDR2: MNHEY and SVGEGT. CDR3 length: 14 residues. V trimming: 5 bases; J trimming: 5 bases; junction bases outside the gene matches: 9. The CDR3 loop reads CASSDRVETHEQYF. CDR3 nucleotide sequence: TGTGCCAGCAGTGACAGGGTGGAGACCCACGAGCAGTACTTC.

The table lists this clone with a count of one. The V and J genes are TRBV6-2 or TRBV6-3 and TRBJ1-5; unclear D gene. Germline V gives CDR1 MNHEY, CDR2 SVGEGT. CDR3 length equals 15 residues. The germline V and J ends were trimmed by 0 bases and 4 bases, with 10 bases remaining between them. The CDR3 DNA reads as TGTGCCAGCAGTTACTCAGGCCGGGGTAATCAGCCCCAGCATTTT. As protein: CASSYSGRGNQPQHF.

The J gene is TRBJ1-2, the V gene TRBV4-3; unclear D gene. The CDR3 covers 15 residues. Per the germline V gene, CDR1 is LGHNA and CDR2 is YSLEER. The V end was cut by 4 bases, the J end by 0 bases, with 12 bases between. The CDR3: CASSPNALANYGYTF. CDR3 in DNA: TGCGCCAGCAGCCCCAACGCGCTTGCTAACTATGGCTACACCTTC.

This clone appeared once. V usage is TRBV11-3 and J usage is TRBJ2-2, with D possibly matching TRBD2 (5 bases). The CDR3 consists of 16 residues. Germline V CDR1 and CDR2: SGHNT, YENEEA. V gave up 4 bases and J gave up 7 bases, with 19 bases separating them. The CDR3 spells CASSWTGSKVDGELFF. The DNA for the CDR3 is TGTGCCAGCAGCTGGACGGGATCTAAGGTGGACGGGGAGCTGTTTTTT.

The chain joins TRBV6-6 to TRBJ2-1, with TRBD2 identical over 8 bases. The J segment lost 2 bases and the V segment lost 7 bases, leaving 7 bases of the junction unmatched. The CDR3 is 15 amino acids. Germline lookup yields CDR1 MNHNY and CDR2 SVGAGI (reference sequence). The CDR3 loop reads CASTTSGPPYNEQFF. The CDR3 DNA is TGTGCCAGCACCACTAGCGGACCCCCCTACAATGAGCAGTTCTTC.

This chain joins TRBV15 and TRBJ2-7; possibly TRBD2 for D (5 bases). This CDR3 is built from 14 residues. Germline V CDR1 and CDR2: LNHNV, YYDKDF (reference sequence). V lost 1 base and J 4 bases, leaving 11 bases between the germline ends. CDR3 residues: CATSRAGLAYEQYF. CDR3 bases: TGTGCCACCAGCAGAGCCGGCCTAGCATACGAGCAGTACTTC. Based on the CDR3 plus reference TRBV15 and TRBJ2-7, the full variable domain is DAMVIQNPRYQVTQFGKPVTLSCSQTLNHNVMYWYQQKSSQAPKLLFHYYDKDFNNEADTPDNFQSRRPNTSFCFLDIRSPGLGDTAMYLCATSRAGLAYEQYFGPGTRLTVT.